The 10 T cell receptor beta chains in this list originate from one sample, sequenced in a study of blood T cell repertoires in COVID-19. The data were produced by immunoSEQ multiplex PCR, yet TCRdb's version contains in-frame clones alone and is incomplete. The profile shows some 460,000 clones, around 90% of them singletons. The sample was PBMCs or T cells enriched from blood (not recorded which). The receptors were sampled from a woman younger than 30 who had recovered from COVID-19.

The chain uses TRBV6-6 and TRBJ2-7, with 9 bases lining up with TRBD2. From germline, CDR1 is MNHNY and CDR2 SVGAGI (reference sequence). V shed 2 bases, J shed 3 bases, and the junction held 5 bases outside the gene matches. This CDR3 has 15 amino acids. DNA for the CDR3: TGTGCCAGCAGTTACCCAGCGGGGGGTGGCTACGAGCAGTACTTC. It specifies CASSYPAGGGYEQYF.

This clone was counted a single time. V and J are TRBV28 and TRBJ1-3; tentative D call: TRBD1 (6 bases). V shed 5 bases and J shed 0 bases, with 17 bases lying between them. This CDR3 is built from 17 residues. Germline V lookup: CDR1 MDHEN, CDR2 SYDVKM. CDR3 coding DNA: TGTGCCAGCAGTCCCACCGGGACATCATTCTCTGGAAACACCATATATTTT. Translating it yields CASSPTGTSFSGNTIYF.

The chain employs TRBV4-1 and TRBJ2-1; TRBD2 agrees at 9 bases. The germline CDR1 and CDR2 sequences are MGHRA and YSYEKL. CDR3 length equals 20 residues. V lost 2 bases to trimming and J lost 7 bases; unmatched junction nucleotides: 21. The CDR3, as DNA: TGCGCCAGCAGCCAAAGAATACTAGAGAGGCTAGCGGGGATTAGGAATGAGCAGTTCTTC. Its protein is CASSQRILERLAGIRNEQFF.

J is TRBJ1-1 and V is TRBV5-6; 8 positions agree with TRBD1. Germline lookup yields CDR1 SGHDT and CDR2 YYEEEE. V shed 2 bases and J 4 bases; nucleotides not matched to a gene: 13. The CDR3 spans 17 residues. CDR3 residues: CASSFSGYSDRVTEAFF. As DNA, the CDR3 is TGTGCCAGCAGCTTTTCAGGATATTCGGACAGGGTCACTGAAGCTTTCTTT.

Comment on this clone: This sample also contains other DNA sequences that code for the same CDR3. The V call is TRBV2, the J call TRBJ1-3, with TRBD1 identical over 7 bases. This CDR3 contains 14 residues. Trimming cost V 5 bases and J 1 base; bases outside gene matches: 2. Germline values: CDR1 SNHLY, CDR2 FYNNEI. The CDR3 loop reads CASSRDSSGNTIYF. The CDR3 DNA reads TGTGCCAGCAGTAGGGACAGTTCTGGAAACACCATATATTTT.

In DNA form, the CDR3 reads TGTGCCAGCAGCTTGGGTACAGGGCCCAGGTACTTC. Protein product: CASSLGTGPRYF. This rearrangement joins TRBV5-6 to TRBJ2-7; maybe TRBD1 (6 bases). The V end was cut by 0 bases, the J end by 12 bases, with 13 bases between. The CDR3 is 12 amino acids. Germline V gene sequence: CDR1 SGHDT, CDR2 YYEEEE. Supplemented by reference TRBV5-6 and TRBJ2-7, the full variable domain reads DAGVTQSPTHLIKTRGQQVTLRCSPKSGHDTVSWYQQALGQGPQFIFQYYEEEERQRGNFPDRFSGHQFPNYSSELNVNALLLGDSALYLCASSLGTGPRYFGPGTRLTVT.

The J gene is TRBJ1-2, the V gene TRBV3-1 (or the pseudogene TRBV3-2); a weak D match, TRBD1 (6 bases). V was pared by 4 bases and J by 4 bases, with 13 bases between. There are 14 residues in the CDR3. Germline assignment: CDR1 LGHDT and CDR2 YNNKEL (reference sequence). This chain's CDR3 is CASSRMTGGYGYTF. The CDR3 DNA is TGTGCCAGCAGCCGCATGACAGGAGGCTATGGCTACACCTTC.

This chain joins TRBV21-1 and TRBJ1-4; TRBD1 is the table's D call and was not checked against the DNA. TRBV21-1 is marked as a pseudogene. The CDR3 consists of 15 residues. The CDR3 loop is CASSKLQGIWKKLFF. In DNA, the CDR3 is TGTGCCAGCAGCAAATTACAGGGGATATGGAAAAAACTGTTTTTT.

This chain links TRBV29-1 with TRBJ2-5; a weak D match, TRBD2 (5 bases). Trimming took off 6 bases at V and 4 bases at J, with 15 bases between the two ends. The germline CDR1 and CDR2 sequences are SQVTM and ANQGSEA. CDR3 length equals 13 residues. The DNA of the CDR3 is TGCAGCGTCGCCTCCGTTGCGGGAGAGACCCAGTACTTC. It yields the protein CSVASVAGETQYF.

CDR3 in amino acids: CAWKGGYNEQFF. The CDR3 DNA reads as TGTGCCTGGAAAGGGGGCTACAATGAGCAGTTCTTC. V usage is TRBV30 and J usage is TRBJ2-1; a weak D match, TRBD1 (6 bases). The CDR3 is 12 residues long. Trimming cost V 4 bases and J 3 bases, with 7 bases left between them. Germline V gives CDR1 GTSNPN, CDR2 SVGIG (reference sequence).